Below, 21 T cell receptor beta chains from the same sample are listed, as sequenced in a study of cytomegalovirus exposure and HLA in healthy donors. In the PCR, 60 Vbeta and 13 Jbeta primers were used. TCRdb's copy holds only in-frame clones and misses some; the assay was immunoSEQ multiplex PCR. Of approximately 97,000 clones in the sample, approximately 64% were seen once. Sequenced: PBMCs. The receptors here all came from a human donor in good health.

This clone appeared a few times. The CDR3 protein is CASSLTSSYNEQFF. The CDR3 nucleotides are TGTGCCAGCAGCTTGACTAGCTCCTACAATGAGCAGTTCTTC. The V and J genes are TRBV7-9 and TRBJ2-1; a weak D match, TRBD2 (6 bases). Trimming shortened V by 3 bases and J by 0 bases, and 6 bases separated the two germline ends. Per the germline V gene, CDR1 is SEHNR and CDR2 is FQNEAQ (reference sequence). The CDR3 is made up of 14 amino acids.

V gene TRBV9 combines with J gene TRBJ2-1; TRBD2 agrees at 11 bases. Losses at the gene ends were 2 bases for V and 5 bases for J; bases not matched to a gene: 6. The CDR3 is made up of 16 amino acids. Germline lookup yields CDR1 SGDLS and CDR2 YYNGEE. CDR3 bases: TGTGCCAGCAGCGTTAGCGGGAGGGCCGGAAACAATGAGCAGTTCTTC. Translation: CASSVSGRAGNNEQFF.

This clone was found a few times. The gene calls are TRBV4-2 and TRBJ2-7; D possibly corresponds to TRBD1 (6 bases). The length of the CDR3 is 15 residues. Germline loops: CDR1 LGHNA, CDR2 YNFKEQ. V lost 0 bases and J 5 bases, leaving 14 bases between the germline ends. The CDR3 DNA reads as TGTGCCAGCAGCCAAGATACGACAGGTTTCGACGAGCAGTACTTC. Translation gives CASSQDTTGFDEQYF.

This clone was observed a handful of times. The CDR3 region is CASSSVTTGPRPTDTQYF. The CDR3 DNA sequence: TGTGCCAGCAGCTCAGTCACTACAGGGCCGCGGCCCACAGATACGCAGTATTTT. V and J are TRBV7-9 and TRBJ2-3; D possibly corresponds to TRBD1 (6 bases). The length of the CDR3 is 18 residues. The germline V and J ends were trimmed by 4 bases and 2 bases, with 22 bases remaining between them. Germline V CDR1 and CDR2: SEHNR, FQNEAQ (reference sequence).

The gene calls are TRBV6-4 and TRBJ2-2, with TRBD1 matching 7 bases. CDR3 length: 13 residues. The germline V gene encodes CDR1 MRHNA and CDR2 SNTAGT. Unmatched junction bases numbered 1, after V lost 2 bases and J lost 7 bases. As DNA, the CDR3 is TGTGCCAGCAGTGACCAGGGGGTCGGGGAGCTGTTTTTT. Its protein product is CASSDQGVGELFF.

In DNA, the CDR3 is TGTGCCAGCAGAAGCATCACAGGGTACCCAATCTACGAGCAGTACTTC. Encoded protein: CASRSITGYPIYEQYF. V usage is TRBV28 and J usage is TRBJ2-7, with D possibly matching TRBD1 (6 bases). Looked up from germline, CDR1 is MDHEN and CDR2 is SYDVKM. Between the trimmed V and J ends, which lost 6 bases and 3 bases, there was a span of 21 bases. The CDR3 totals 16 residues.

This chain links TRBV6-6 with TRBJ2-1; the D gene is possibly TRBD1 (6 bases). The germline CDR1 and CDR2 sequences are MNHNY and SVGAGI (reference sequence). The CDR3 has 15 residues. V was pared by 2 bases and J by 7 bases, with 15 bases between. The CDR3 is CASSYGRGSVNEQFF. The CDR3 DNA sequence: TGTGCCAGCAGTTACGGCAGGGGTTCTGTGAATGAGCAGTTCTTC.

This clone was observed a single time. J is TRBJ2-2 and V is TRBV11-2; TRBD1 agrees at 9 bases. The V segment lost 6 bases and the J segment 6 bases; nucleotides outside the gene matches: 8. The length of the CDR3 is 15 residues. Germline V gene data show CDR1 as SGHAT and CDR2 as FQNNGV. In DNA, the CDR3 is TGTGCCAGCAGGACCACAGGGGGCCGCGCCGGGGAGCTGTTTTTT. Translation: CASRTTGGRAGELFF.

The rearrangement joins TRBV5-1 to TRBJ1-2; 7 bases map to TRBD1. V lost 4 bases, J lost 5 bases, and 5 bases stayed unmatched. The CDR3 runs 13 residues. The germline V gene encodes CDR1 SGHRS and CDR2 YFSETQ. The CDR3 bases are TGCGCCAGCAGCAAAGTACAGGGGTATGGCTACACCTTC. This gives the protein CASSKVQGYGYTF.

This clone has a handful of counts. The chain recombines TRBV19 with TRBJ1-5, with unresolved D. This CDR3 is built from 15 residues. V was pared by 5 bases and J by 1 base, with 12 bases between. The germline V gene has CDR1 LNHDA and CDR2 SQIVND (reference sequence). CDR3 bases: TGTGCCAGTAGTCCCCGAGCTACGAGCAATCAGCCCCAGCATTTT. Its protein product is CASSPRATSNQPQHF.

The J gene is TRBJ2-1, the V gene TRBV27; TRBD2 matches 13 bases. Trimming at V came to 0 bases and at J to 8 bases, leaving 22 bases not matched to a gene. Germline CDR1 is MNHEY and CDR2 is SMNVEV (reference sequence). This CDR3 has 22 amino acids. CDR3 loop: CASSLSGWDREYWTSGSYEQFF. The CDR3, as DNA: TGTGCCAGCAGTTTATCGGGTTGGGACAGGGAATATTGGACTAGCGGGAGCTATGAGCAGTTCTTC.

V and J are TRBV27 and TRBJ2-7; D might be TRBD2 (6 bases). The CDR3 spans 11 residues. CDR1 MNHEY and CDR2 SMNVEV come from the germline V gene (reference sequence). V gave up 8 bases and J gave up 3 bases, with 8 bases separating them. This chain's CDR3 is CASGTYYEQYF. The CDR3 DNA follows: TGTGCCAGCGGGACTTACTACGAGCAGTACTTC.

This clone was detected only a few times. This chain joins TRBV6-1 and TRBJ2-5; 7 nucleotides line up with TRBD2. CDR3 length: 16 amino acids. J was trimmed by 5 bases and V by 3 bases; bases with no gene match: 12. Per the germline V gene, CDR1 is MNHNS and CDR2 is SASEGT. The CDR3 protein is CASSEPGGIGRETQYF. CDR3 bases: TGTGCCAGCAGTGAGCCCGGGGGGATAGGGCGGGAGACCCAGTACTTC.

J is TRBJ1-6 and V is TRBV30; no clear D. Germline CDR1 GTSNPN, CDR2 SVGIG (reference sequence). Trimming stripped 0 bases from V and 7 bases from J, with 10 bases between. The CDR3 totals 14 residues. The CDR3 DNA reads as TGTGCCTGGAGTGTCTGGACGGGGAATTCACCCCTCCACTTT. Protein product: CAWSVWTGNSPLHF.

In its sample, this clone was seen a few times. The J gene is TRBJ2-5, the V gene TRBV28; the match to TRBD1 covers 8 bases. The CDR3 totals 14 residues. Per the germline V gene, CDR1 is MDHEN and CDR2 is SYDVKM. J was trimmed by 2 bases and V by 4 bases; bases with no gene match: 3. In DNA, the CDR3 is TGTGCCAGCAGTTCGCGGACAGGGCAAGAGACCCAGTACTTC. This encodes CASSSRTGQETQYF. Looking up the rest from reference TRBV28 and TRBJ2-5 gives the full variable domain: DVKVTQSSRYLVKRTGEKVFLECVQDMDHENMFWYRQDPGLGLRLIYFSYDVKMKEKGDIPEGYSVSREKKERFSLILESASTNQTSMYLCASSSRTGQETQYFGPGTRLLVL.

The chain employs TRBV19 and TRBJ1-1, with D possibly matching TRBD1 (5 bases). The V end lost 3 bases, the J end lost 0 bases, and 8 bases lay between the germline ends. The CDR3 length is 14 residues. Germline CDR1 LNHDA, CDR2 SQIVND (reference sequence). The CDR3 loop reads CASSIKGLNTEAFF. DNA for the CDR3: TGTGCCAGTAGTATTAAGGGGCTGAACACTGAAGCTTTCTTT.

The chain recombines TRBV4-2 with TRBJ2-2; 8 nucleotides match TRBD1. The germline CDR1 and CDR2 sequences are LGHNA and YNFKEQ. The J segment lost 1 base and the V segment lost 3 bases, leaving 1 base of the junction unmatched. This CDR3 spans 15 amino acids. The CDR3 sequence: CASSQGTGNTGELFF. In nucleotides, the CDR3 is TGTGCCAGCAGCCAGGGGACAGGGAACACCGGGGAGCTGTTTTTT.

Regarding this clone: An end of the junction does not agree with germline; a read error may underlie this. This chain joins TRBV5-1 and TRBJ2-1; the D is unclear. The CDR3 consists of 15 residues. Germline V gives CDR1 SGHRS, CDR2 YFSETQ. CDR3 in amino acids: CAGSLQTPVNNEQFF. The CDR3 DNA is TGCGCCGGCAGCTTACAAACACCAGTCAACAATGAGCAGTTCTTC.

The chain uses TRBV30 and TRBJ2-7; D uncertain. The CDR3 is made up of 13 amino acids. Germline CDR1 GTSNPN, CDR2 SVGIG (reference sequence). V lost 0 bases and J 4 bases, leaving 10 bases between the germline ends. The CDR3 DNA follows: TGTGCCTGGAGTGTAAGTTCCGGGTACGAGCAGTACTTC. Amino acids: CAWSVSSGYEQYF.

This clone was recorded only once. This chain links TRBV5-1 with TRBJ2-6; D perhaps matches TRBD1 (7 bases). Germline V gene lookup returns CDR1 SGHRS and CDR2 YFSETQ. The CDR3 extends over 18 amino acids. V was cut by 1 base and J by 0 bases, with 14 bases left in between. The CDR3 loop is CASSLQAGGSSGANVLTF. The CDR3 DNA sequence: TGCGCCAGCAGCTTGCAGGCAGGGGGGTCCTCTGGGGCCAACGTCCTGACTTTC.

The chain joins TRBV10-1 to TRBJ2-3, with D perhaps TRBD1 (6 bases). This CDR3 is built from 14 residues. The germline CDR1 and CDR2 sequences are WNHNN and SYGVQD (reference sequence). V was trimmed by 6 bases and J by 2 bases, leaving 12 bases between them. The CDR3 here is CASSPGTNTDTQYF. CDR3 DNA sequence: TGCGCCAGCAGCCCCGGGACAAACACAGATACGCAGTATTTT.